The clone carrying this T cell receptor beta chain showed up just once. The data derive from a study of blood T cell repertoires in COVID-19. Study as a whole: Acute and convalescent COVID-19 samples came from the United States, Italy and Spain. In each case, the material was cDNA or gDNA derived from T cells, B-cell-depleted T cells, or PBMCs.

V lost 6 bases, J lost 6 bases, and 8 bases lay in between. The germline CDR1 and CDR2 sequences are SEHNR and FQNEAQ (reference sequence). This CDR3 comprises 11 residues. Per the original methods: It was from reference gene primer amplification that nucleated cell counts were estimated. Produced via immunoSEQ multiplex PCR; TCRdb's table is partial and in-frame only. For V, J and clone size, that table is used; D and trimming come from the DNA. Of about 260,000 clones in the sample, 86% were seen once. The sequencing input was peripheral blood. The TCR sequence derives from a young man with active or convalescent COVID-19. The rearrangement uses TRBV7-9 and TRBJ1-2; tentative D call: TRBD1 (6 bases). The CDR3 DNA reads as TGTGCCAGCAGATGGACAGATGGCTACACCTTC. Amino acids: CASRWTDGYTF. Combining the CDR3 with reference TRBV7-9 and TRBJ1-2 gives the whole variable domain DTGVSQNPRHKITKRGQNVTFRCDPISEHNRLYWYRQTLGQGPEFLTYFQNEAQLEKSRLLSDRFSAERPKGSFSTLEIQRTEQGDSAMYLCASRWTDGYTFGSGTRLTVV.